The entry below gives a single T cell receptor (beta chain) sequence along with its context. Its antigen is still unknown. No much larger clonotype is one base removed from it; base qualities were not supplied. The immunoSEQ Assay, a bias-controlled multiplex PCR, was used to amplify TCRbeta CDR3 regions from genomic DNA. In the original analysis: Nucleated cell counts per sample were estimated from amplification of reference gene primers within the assay. Sequence reads were collapsed and filtered to measure the absolute abundance of every unique TCRbeta CDR3 rearrangement. Productive Simpson clonality was computed per sample as the square root of Simpson's diversity index over productive rearrangements. The table was pulled from immuneACCESS by TCRdb, which kept in-frame rearrangements only. Such tables lose some clones; where checked, under half of the loss comes from unresolved V genes, and the rest has no known cause. V and J calls and clone size are copied from that table; D and trimming were computed from the DNA. This sample lists 30,000 to 50,000 clones; about 94% were detected once. In total, the top ten clones hold about 4% of the sample.

The data were obtained in a study of blood T cell repertoires in COVID-19 (dated by TCRdb to between 2020 and 2021). Regarding the study in general: Samples covering the acute and convalescent phases of COVID-19 were provided by collaborators in the United States, Italy and Spain. The material from the prospective study consisted of cDNA or gDNA derived from T cells, B-cell-depleted T cells, or PBMCs. The dataset comprised deeply sampled blood TCRbeta repertoires from subjects exposed to, actively infected with, or recovered from COVID-19. A freely available public database, intended as a resource for researchers studying the immune response to SARS-CoV-2, is where the repertoires were released. Samples came from the ongoing ImmuneRACE study (first 160 participants) plus 1,254 subjects from 6 global collaborators. Nearly every sample came with metadata listing a de-identified subject ID, COVID-19 status, age in years and sex. HLA class I and class II types, where available, came from metadata supplied by the sample provider rather than from assay-based typing. The study at large found these results: Clinical and demographic metadata were provided uncurated, with the amount varying by source and participant.

V is cut back by 6 bases and J by 7 bases, with 12 bases in the junction unmatched. The CDR3 measures 14 amino acids from cysteine to phenylalanine. Kept here is only the CDR3 DNA, which spans 42 bases and is read in frame from base 1. As encoded in the germline V gene, CDR1 is MNHEY while CDR2 is SVGEGT. Each collaborating institution followed its own protocols to collect whole blood in K2EDTA tubes. Collaborator samples were shipped for TCRbeta analysis as frozen whole blood, isolated PBMCs, or DNA extracted from either sample type. In this chain, TRBV6-2 or TRBV6-3 is recombined with TRBJ2-7, and 7 bases in between align with TRBD1. The sequence derives from a human donor with active COVID-19. The donor label of this sample is uncertain. The specimen was peripheral blood. The bases read TGTGCCAGCAGCCAGGACAGGCTCTCGTGGGAGCAGTACTTC. Translation gives CASSQDRLSWEQYF.